Listed here are 8 T cell receptor beta chains from one sample, sequenced in a study of T cells after somatic rescue of genetic block. TCRdb keeps only in-frame clones here, not all; method: immunoSEQ multiplex PCR. The repertoire includes approximately 67,000 clones, around 92% of them detected once, and under 4% sits in the top ten. Sequenced material: peripheral blood mononuclear cells (PBMCs). All receptors derive from a man aged 40-55 years.

As concerns this clone: The junction shows a germline mismatch at one end, possibly a read error. The chain combines TRBV6-4 with TRBJ2-7; 8 bases map to TRBD1. CDR3 length equals 15 residues. Germline V CDR1 and CDR2: MRHNA, SNTAGT. The CDR3 nucleotides read TGTGCCAGCAGTTACTCAGGACAGGGTGGCTACGAGCAGTACTTC. Translated: CASSYSGQGGYEQYF.

The V gene is TRBV28, the J gene TRBJ2-7, with 7 bases aligning to TRBD1. Germline V gene sequence: CDR1 MDHEN, CDR2 SYDVKM. The CDR3 is made up of 14 amino acids. V shed 5 bases, J shed 7 bases, and the junction held 11 bases outside the gene matches. Here the CDR3 DNA reads TGTGCCAGCAGTAAGACAGGGACCCTCTTGGAGCAGTACTTC. Translating gives CASSKTGTLLEQYF.

This chain links TRBV11-2 with TRBJ1-1; D is perhaps TRBD1 (6 bases). Germline-derived CDR1 and CDR2 are SGHAT and FQNNGV. With 3 bases removed from V and 3 bases from J, the gap between germline ends came to 11 bases. This CDR3 has 14 residues. The CDR3 DNA reads as TGTGCCAGCAGCTTCGGTGGGGGCTACACTGAAGCTTTCTTT. Its protein is CASSFGGGYTEAFF.

The chain couples TRBV19 to TRBJ2-5; 7 nucleotides align to TRBD2. Trimming at V came to 1 base and at J to 4 bases, leaving 0 bases not matched to a gene. Germline-derived CDR1 and CDR2 are LNHDA and SQIVND (reference sequence). The CDR3 loop spans 13 amino acids. The CDR3 protein is CASSIGLAETQYF. The CDR3 region has the DNA TGTGCCAGTAGTATAGGACTAGCAGAGACCCAGTACTTC.

The J gene is TRBJ2-7, the V gene TRBV19, with D unresolved. Germline CDR1 reads LNHDA; CDR2 reads SQIVND (reference sequence). Trimming shortened V by 10 bases and J by 0 bases, and 13 bases separated the two germline ends. The CDR3 spans 13 residues. The CDR3 here is CATRESSSYEQYF. CDR3 coding DNA: TGTGCCACCCGAGAAAGTAGCTCCTACGAGCAGTACTTC.

The genes are TRBV5-1 and TRBJ2-7; 9 bases agree with TRBD1. Germline V gene lookup returns CDR1 SGHRS and CDR2 YFSETQ. The trim removed 0 bases at V and 3 bases at J, leaving 4 bases unmatched. CDR3 length: 15 residues. The CDR3 nucleotides are TGCGCCAGCAGCTTGGAGGGACAGGGCCTCTACGAGCAGTACTTC. Protein: CASSLEGQGLYEQYF.

V gene TRBV25-1 combines with J gene TRBJ2-5; 13 nucleotides match TRBD2. V shed 6 bases and J 7 bases; nucleotides not matched to a gene: 14. The CDR3 spans 17 residues. Germline CDR1 is MGHDK and CDR2 is SYGVNS. Here the CDR3 DNA reads TGTGCCAGCAGCATATCTACTAGCGGGAGGGCCCGGGGGACCCAGTACTTC. Translating it yields CASSISTSGRARGTQYF.

The CDR3 sequence is CASSRAIEQFF. The CDR3, as DNA: TGTGCCAGCAGTCGTGCGATTGAGCAGTTCTTC. This rearrangement joins TRBV7-9 to TRBJ2-1, with D unclear. Germline CDR1 SEHNR, CDR2 FQNEAQ (reference sequence). The length of the CDR3 is 11 residues. The V end was cut by 6 bases, the J end by 9 bases, with 9 bases between.